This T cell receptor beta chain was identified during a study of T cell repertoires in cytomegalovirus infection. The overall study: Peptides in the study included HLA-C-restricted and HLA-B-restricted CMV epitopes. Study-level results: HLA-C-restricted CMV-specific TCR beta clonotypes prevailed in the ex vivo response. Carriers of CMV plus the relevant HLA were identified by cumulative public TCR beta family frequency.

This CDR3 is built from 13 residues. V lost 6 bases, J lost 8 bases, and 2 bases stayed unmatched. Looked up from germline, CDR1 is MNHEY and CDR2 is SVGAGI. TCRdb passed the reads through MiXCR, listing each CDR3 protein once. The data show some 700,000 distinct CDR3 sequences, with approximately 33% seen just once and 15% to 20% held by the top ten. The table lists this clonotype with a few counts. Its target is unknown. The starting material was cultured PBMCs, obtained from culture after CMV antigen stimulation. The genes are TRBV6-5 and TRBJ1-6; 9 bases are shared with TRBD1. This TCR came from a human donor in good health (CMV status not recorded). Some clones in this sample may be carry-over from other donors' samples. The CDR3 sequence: CASRRDRDSPLHF. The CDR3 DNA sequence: TGTGCCAGCAGGCGGGACAGGGATTCACCCCTCCACTTT.